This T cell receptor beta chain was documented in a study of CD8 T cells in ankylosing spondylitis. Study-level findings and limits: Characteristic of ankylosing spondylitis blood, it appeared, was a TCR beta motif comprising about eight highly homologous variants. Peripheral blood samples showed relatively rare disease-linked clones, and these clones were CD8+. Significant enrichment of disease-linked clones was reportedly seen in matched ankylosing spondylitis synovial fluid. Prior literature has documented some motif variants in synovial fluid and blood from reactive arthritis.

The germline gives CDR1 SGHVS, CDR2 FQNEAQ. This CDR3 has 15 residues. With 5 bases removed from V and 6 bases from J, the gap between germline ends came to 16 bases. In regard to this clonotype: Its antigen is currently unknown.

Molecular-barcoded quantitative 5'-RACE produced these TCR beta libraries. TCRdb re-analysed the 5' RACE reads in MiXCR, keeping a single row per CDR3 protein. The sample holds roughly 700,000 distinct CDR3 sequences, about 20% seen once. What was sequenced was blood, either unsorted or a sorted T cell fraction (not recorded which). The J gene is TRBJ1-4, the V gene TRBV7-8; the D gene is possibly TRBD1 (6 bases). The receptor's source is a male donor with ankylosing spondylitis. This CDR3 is CASSPPGALHEKLFF. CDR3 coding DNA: TGTGCCAGCAGCCCACCGGGGGCGCTTCATGAAAAACTGTTTTTT. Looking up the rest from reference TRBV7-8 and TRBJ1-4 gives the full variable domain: GAGVSQSPRYKVAKRGQDVALRCDPISGHVSLFWYQQALGQGPEFLTYFQNEAQLDKSGLPSDRFFAERPEGSVSTLKIQRTQQEDSAVYLCASSPPGALHEKLFFGSGTQLSVL.